This TCR beta chain came from a study of cytomegalovirus exposure and HLA in healthy donors (dated by TCRdb to 2016 to 2017). Study-wide context: In an earlier analysis of under 600 of the donors, 276 Gb of sequence data and 95 million to 130 million unique TCR beta sequences from 150 million to 200 million T cells were reported. Roughly 300 gigabases of sequencing data and roughly 81 million unique TCR sequences made up an early release that covered approximately 700 HLA-typed donors. The genetic ancestry cluster associated with self-reported Caucasian donors included around four fifths of the 398 genotyped donors. The study aimed to test whether cataloging public T cell receptors could reveal signatures of past pathogen exposure. The study used immunosequencing to profile the T cell repertoires of 666 subjects and linked those repertoires to cytomegalovirus serostatus. A separate validation cohort of approximately 120 different subjects was used in addition to the 666-subject first cohort. The study combined high-throughput TCR immunosequencing, statistical association of individual TCRs with disease status, and machine learning to predict cytomegalovirus infection status. To study patterns of TCR occurrence, a later analysis re-analyzed previously published TCR beta repertoires from around 660 donors and added high-resolution HLA genotyping. The later analysis used no new phenotypic data to find candidate immune exposures, relying instead on TCR beta sequences and their occurrence across donors. An earlier analysis of approximately 580 of the donors used high-throughput TCR beta sequencing to judge whether each TCR beta V gene segment behaved as functional or pseudogenic. Alongside the repertoire data, information on donor age, sex, ethnicity and CMV serostatus was compiled. A later genetic analysis took genome-wide SNP genotypes for about three fifths of the 666 donors and used that subset as a discovery cohort. Every repertoire in the discovery cohort had been generated on one and the same sequencing platform. Both class I and class II loci were covered by HLA typing, at four-digit resolution. The number of typed donors differed by locus: about 620-630 for A, B, C, DRB1 and DQB1; approximately 520 for DQA1; approximately 600 for DPA1; and 400 to 480 for DPB1. Because of strong linkage in the cohort, four to six DR-DQ haplotypes were treated as single units for association and clustering. Among 350 to 400 genotyped donors of the cohort, an average of 235,054 unique TCR beta nucleotide sequences were sequenced per donor, roughly 18% of them non-productive.

General conclusions and limits of the study: In a later analysis, HLA-associated TCR beta chains were found to be more clonally expanded and to have lower generation probabilities than equally common non-associated chains. Immune exposure information for the cohort was limited to CMV serostatus. HLA typing was unavailable for some donors at each locus, so association tests used only the typed subset. In a later analysis, several top co-occurrence clusters were reported to appear linked to parvovirus B19, influenza, CMV and Epstein-Barr virus. In both the original and validation cohorts, the classifier was reported to diagnose cytomegalovirus status with high specificity and sensitivity. In the study, around 160 TCR beta chains were listed as associated with cytomegalovirus. According to a later analysis, most CMV-associated TCR beta chains appeared to be HLA-restricted, and the HLA associations seemed to be driven largely by CMV exposure. Correlated functional status among segregating V segments might reflect linkage disequilibrium, but an unknown experimental factor could not be ruled out. In vitro tests confirmed that a few of the cytomegalovirus-associated TCR beta chains recognize cytomegalovirus antigens. Assigning TCR associations to individual alleles was difficult when HLA alleles, especially DR and DQ, strongly co-occurred. A later analysis found that TCR association rates varied across HLA loci, with DRB1 alleles showing the most associated TCRs and HLA-C alleles the fewest. The presence/absence analyses assumed that sequencing depth was roughly uniform across donors, and that assumption may not be true. In an earlier analysis of roughly 500 of the donors, most TCR beta V segments appeared in productive rearrangements about 87% or about 30% of the time, broadly matching IMGT annotations. A further reported finding was that TCR beta sequences accurately predicted the HLA-A and HLA-B alleles for most subjects in the first cohort. The 87-base-pair reads could not distinguish some IMGT-functional V segments, including TRBV6-2 and TRBV6-3, so those segments were excluded. The authors suggested that the approach could potentially be extended to other disease states and immunological phenotypes. Only TCR beta chains were sequenced in this cohort, and the absence of alpha or paired-chain data limited detectable features. A later analysis associated about 17,000 TCR beta sequences with specific HLA alleles at a false discovery rate of 0.05. A later genetic analysis reported fewer N-insertions in productive TCRs among donors in an Asian-associated ancestry cluster than the roughly 700-donor mean. Most TCR sequences were observed very rarely across donors, whereas some public TCRs were present in many individuals. Because counts were too low, under 20 rarely observed V segments, including chromosome 9 orphons, were left out of the earlier analysis of 587 of the donors. A group of highly shared sequence variants was considered likely to be a technical artifact of the sequencing pipeline. An association between a missense DCLRE1C variant and V-gene and J-gene trimming of TCR beta chains was found in a later genetic analysis and replicated in an independent cohort.

To prepare the library, the immunoSEQ multiplex PCR assay was applied. For the multiplex PCR, a mixture combining 60 forward primers for TCR Vbeta segments and 13 reverse primers for TCR Jbeta segments was used. The CDR3 region of rearranged TCR beta genes was amplified from genomic DNA by a multiplex PCR assay. Amplified TCR beta libraries were sequenced as 87-base-pair reads on the Illumina HiSeq System. Under the source paper's analysis protocol: In a later analysis, roughly 80 million unique TCR beta chains were counted across the roughly 670 repertoires, and roughly 9.9 million of these chains were shared by at least two donors. Raw reads were error-corrected and collapsed into unique sequences by a nearest-neighbor algorithm in which closely related sequences were merged to remove PCR and sequencing errors. Alignment of CDR3 sequences to IMGT reference sequences was used to assign V, D and J gene segments. For a sequence to be retained, a match of at least six nucleotides to both a V gene segment and a J gene segment was required. Rearrangements were classified as productive when the CDR3 lacked stop codons and remained in frame with V and J, and all other rearrangements were classified as non-productive. Following IMGT convention, CDR3 was defined as the stretch from the second conserved V-encoded cysteine to the conserved J-encoded phenylalanine. Sequences without an unambiguous match to a single V gene segment were excluded from the earlier analysis of almost 600 of the donors. In an earlier analysis of almost 600 of the donors, a V segment was called functional when productive rearrangements were above 56.7%, and segregating when the standard deviation between donors exceeded 5%. A statistical classification framework was built to diagnose cytomegalovirus status from the catalog of TCR beta chain sequences. In a later analysis, V and J genes were assigned by comparing TCR nucleotide sequences against IMGT/GENE-DB human TR gene sequences. In a later analysis, CDR3 sequences and most-parsimonious VDJ recombination scenarios were assigned using the TCRdist pipeline. In a later analysis, each TCR beta chain was defined by its CDR3 amino acid sequence together with its V-gene family, and reads without a unique V-gene family were excluded. To address suspected cross-contamination and a sequencing artifact, a later analysis removed under 600 highly shared, low-generation-probability nucleotide sequences. In a later analysis, a clonal expansion index for each public chain was calculated from normalized within-repertoire ranks of inferred template counts. A later analysis computed generation probabilities with a VDJ recombination model fitted to out-of-frame rearrangements, and checked the results against IGoR. Hypergeometric tests were used in a later analysis to score TCR-TCR, TCR-HLA and TCR-CMV co-occurrence, with a repertoire-size bias correction applied to the TCR pairs. In a later analysis, false discovery rates were estimated by permuting HLA or CMV assignments 20 times. In a later analysis, co-occurring TCRs were grouped using DBSCAN, with TCRdist sequence similarity added in when clustering inside HLA-allele-positive subsets. Repertoires with fewer than 30,000 or more than 120,000 public chains, plus five repertoires with anomalous nucleotide sharing, were excluded from co-occurrence clustering. Sourced from immuneACCESS, this table was stored by TCRdb with only in-frame sequences that have V and J called. A share of the clones is absent; for the studies checked, an unresolved V gene accounts for under half, and the remainder has no known explanation. V and J calls plus clone size are reproduced from that table; the DNA served to infer D and trimming. For this sample there are more than 150,000 clones; approximately 81% appear just once. Together, the top ten hold about 2% of the sample.

A note on this clone: Its recognized antigen is unknown. One base away there is no much larger clone; base qualities are not given.

V is trimmed back by 1 base and J by 10 bases, and the junction contains 3 bases that no gene match accounts for. CDR3 length: 13 amino acids, cysteine to phenylalanine. Of the read, only the CDR3 DNA is kept; its 39 bases are in frame from base 1. The germline V gene sets CDR1 to SGHAT and CDR2 to FQNNGV. The cohort consisted of 650 to 850 healthy bone marrow donors. All cohort members were sampled while nominally healthy, although unrecorded immune exposures were likely present. The donor tested CMV seropositive, placing the donor among the approximately 290 seropositive members of the cohort. A peripheral blood sample was provided by each donor, and peripheral blood mononuclear cells were used for TCR beta sequencing. Genomic DNA was extracted from the blood cell samples with the Qiagen DNeasy Blood Extraction Kit.

Sequencing was performed on PBMCs. This sequence uses TRBV11-2 and TRBJ1-2; the junction holds 10 bases that match TRBD1. This clonotype originated in a woman aged 18-29 years in good health and CMV-seropositive. CDR3 reads: CASSLGTGGDYTF. The DNA reads as follows: TGTGCCAGCAGCTTAGGGACAGGGGGGGACTACACCTTC.